The clone carrying this T cell receptor beta chain has only one observation. The sample belongs to a study of blood T cell repertoires in COVID-19. Study at large: T cells, B-cell-depleted T cells, or PBMCs supplied cDNA or gDNA.

The protocol was immunoSEQ multiplex PCR, while the TCRdb copy is restricted to in-frame clones and leaves out a portion. This table holds 65,000 to 70,000 clones, 79% found once. The germline CDR1 and CDR2 sequences are MNHEY and SVGAGI. The ends were cut back, 7 bases at V and 5 bases at J, with 11 bases in the middle. CDR3 size: 12 residues. The sample taken for sequencing was peripheral blood. The chain is built from TRBV6-5 and TRBJ1-2, with a weak D call TRBD1 (6 bases). This TCR came from a human donor in a cohort sampled during active COVID-19. The CDR3 nucleotides are TGTGCCAGCACGACAGGAGGATATGGCTACACCTTC. It specifies CASTTGGYGYTF.